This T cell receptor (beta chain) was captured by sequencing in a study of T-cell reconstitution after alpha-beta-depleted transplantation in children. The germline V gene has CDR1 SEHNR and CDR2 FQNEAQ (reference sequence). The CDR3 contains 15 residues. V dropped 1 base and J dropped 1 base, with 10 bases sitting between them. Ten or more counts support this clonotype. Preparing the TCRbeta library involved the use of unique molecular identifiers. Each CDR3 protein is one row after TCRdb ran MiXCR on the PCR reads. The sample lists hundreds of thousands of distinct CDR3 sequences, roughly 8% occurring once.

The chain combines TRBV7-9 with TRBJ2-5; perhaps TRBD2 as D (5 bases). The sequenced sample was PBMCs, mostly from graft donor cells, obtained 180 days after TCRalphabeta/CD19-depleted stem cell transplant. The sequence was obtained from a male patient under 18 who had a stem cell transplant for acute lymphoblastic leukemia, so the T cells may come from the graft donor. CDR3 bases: TGTGCCAGCAGCTTAGTTAGCGCATCCCAAGAGACCCAGTACTTC. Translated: CASSLVSASQETQYF.